This T cell receptor (beta chain) was sequenced during a study of OX40 agonist ivuxolimab in advanced cancers. Blood samples were obtained at baseline, cycle 4 day 1, and cycle 7 day 1. Notes on this clone: Antigen: not known.

Using immunoSEQ multiplex PCR, the repertoire was profiled, and TCRdb retains in-frame clones only, with some absent. The sample carries some 130,000 clones, roughly nine tenths recorded once. CDR1 KGHSH and CDR2 LQKENI come from the germline V gene. V was clipped by 8 bases and J by 4 bases; unmatched bases: 4. The CDR3 runs 14 residues. Points from the study as a whole: Expanded clones belonging to CD8+ T cells outnumbered, on average, those of CD4+. The study observed clonal expansion of CD4+ and CD8+ blood T cells by week 6 at 0.1 to 3.0 mg/kg.

V is TRBV18 and J is TRBJ2-1; 11 nucleotides match TRBD2. Sequenced material: CD4+ or CD8+ T cells sorted from blood, taken in a trial of the OX40 agonist ivuxolimab. This TCR was sampled from an adult with an advanced solid tumor such as melanoma, head and neck, liver or kidney cancer. The CDR3 bases are TGTGCCAGCACGAGGACTAGCGGGTACAATGAGCAGTTCTTC. It codes for CASTRTSGYNEQFF.